This T cell receptor beta chain originates from a study of Graves' ophthalmopathy and Graves' hyperthyroidism. The study amplified TCR beta CDR3 regions using RNA transcripts. HTBI-primed RT-PCR formed the first round, and a multiplex PCR formed the second. TCRdb reprocessed the multiplex PCR reads via MiXCR and lists one record per CDR3 protein. Of about 640,000 distinct CDR3 sequences detected, over 40% appear once; the ten largest clones hold 3% to 4%. With a duration under 3 months, ophthalmopathy in the donors showed moderate-to-severe activity, CAS ≥3 and NOSPECS ≥4. Pregnancy or lactation, uncontrolled infections and other autoimmune diseases were grounds for excluding patients. Clinicians diagnosed using symptoms, serum thyroxine, TRAb, thyroid ultrasound and orbital computed tomography. A roughly 10 ml volume of fresh peripheral blood provided the PBMCs. The CDR3 length is 12 residues. Between the trimmed V and J ends, which lost 6 bases and 6 bases, there was a span of 12 bases.

The sample holds many counts of this clonotype. V is TRBV12-3 or TRBV12-4 and J is TRBJ2-7, with TRBD1 as a possible D gene (5 bases). The sequencing sample was made of peripheral blood. The source of this sequence is an adult man with Graves' ophthalmopathy. CDR3 loop: CASSSGFREQYF. CDR3 sequence (DNA): TGTGCCAGCAGCTCAGGGTTTCGCGAGCAGTACTTC.